Shown below are 21 T cell receptor beta chains from a single sample sequenced in a study of human T cells and chemical hapten exposure. MiXCR was run by TCRdb on the 5' RACE reads, yielding one entry per CDR3 protein. Of around 82,000 distinct CDR3 sequences listed, 7% to 8% are singletons. Whole blood, unfractionated, served as the material for total RNA extraction. These receptors originate from a male donor in good health.

This clonotype has just a few counts. The CDR3 sequence: CAISESGTGIEAFF. CDR3 DNA sequence: TGTGCCATCAGTGAGTCGGGGACAGGGATTGAAGCTTTCTTT. This sequence joins TRBV10-3 and TRBJ1-1, with 9 bases aligning to TRBD1. The CDR3 covers 14 residues. Germline V gene data show CDR1 as ENHRY and CDR2 as SYGVKD. Trimming removed 0 bases from V and 7 bases from J; junction bases left unmatched: 3.

This clonotype was detected ten times or more. The chain joins TRBV3-1 to TRBJ2-1, with a possible D match to TRBD2 (5 bases). With 0 bases removed from V and 8 bases from J, the gap between germline ends came to 14 bases. Germline V gene sequence: CDR1 LGHDT, CDR2 YNNKEL (reference sequence). The CDR3 contains 15 residues. The CDR3 DNA reads TGTGCCAGCAGCCAAGATCCGGGGAGAAGCGATGAGCAGTTCTTC. Its translation is CASSQDPGRSDEQFF.

This clonotype was recorded a few times. The rearrangement joins TRBV10-3 to TRBJ1-2; D is undetermined. The ends were cut back, 6 bases at V and 6 bases at J, with 11 bases in the middle. This CDR3 region has 12 residues. CDR1 and CDR2 (germline): ENHRY, SYGVKD. The CDR3 region has the DNA TGTGCCATCAGCGGGGAGGAAGATGGCTACACCTTC. Translating it yields CAISGEEDGYTF.

A few counts support this clonotype. The genes are TRBV29-1 and TRBJ2-2, with D perhaps TRBD2 (7 bases). The CDR3 has 15 residues. V was cut by 2 bases and J by 3 bases, with 13 bases left in between. CDR1 is SQVTM, CDR2 ANQGSEA, per germline. CDR3 region: CSVERGGSYTGELFF. The CDR3 DNA is TGCAGCGTTGAAAGGGGGGGGAGTTACACCGGGGAGCTGTTTTTT.

This sequence joins TRBV24-1 and TRBJ2-1; TRBD2 matches at 11 bases. CDR3 length: 16 residues. The trim removed 2 bases at V and 9 bases at J, leaving 8 bases unmatched. Germline loops: CDR1 KGHDR, CDR2 SFDVKD. CDR3 protein: CATSDSRTSGYGEQFF. In DNA form, the CDR3 reads TGTGCCACCAGTGATTCTCGGACTAGCGGGTACGGTGAGCAGTTCTTC.

There are many counts of this clonotype. V usage is TRBV7-2 and J usage is TRBJ2-7, with D uncertain. The germline V and J ends were trimmed by 5 bases and 2 bases, with 10 bases remaining between them. This CDR3 has 13 amino acids. In germline, CDR1 is SGHTA, CDR2 FQGNSA. The CDR3 loop is CASSPKGPYEQYF. CDR3 DNA: TGTGCCAGCAGCCCTAAGGGTCCCTACGAGCAGTACTTC.

This clonotype was found a few times. V gene TRBV12-3 or TRBV12-4 combines with J gene TRBJ2-3, with TRBD1 matching 7 bases. The V and J ends lost 3 bases and 2 bases, in that order; junction bases with no gene match: 8. The CDR3 spans 16 residues. The CDR3 sequence: CASSFRLGGFTDTQYF. CDR3 DNA: TGTGCCAGCAGTTTCAGGTTAGGGGGCTTCACAGATACGCAGTATTTT.

This clonotype was counted between two and nine times. The chain uses TRBV25-1 and TRBJ2-5, with D perhaps matching TRBD1 or TRBD2 (5 bases each). Trimming stripped 6 bases from V and 3 bases from J, with 11 bases between. The CDR3 runs 13 residues. From germline, CDR1 is MGHDK and CDR2 SYGVNS. The chain's CDR3 is CASRGEKEETQYF. The CDR3 coding sequence is TGTGCCAGCAGAGGGGAGAAGGAAGAGACCCAGTACTTC.

The chain recombines TRBV6-5 with TRBJ1-2; D is perhaps TRBD1 (5 bases). V was pared by 4 bases and J by 5 bases, with 14 bases between. There are 14 residues in the CDR3. CDR1 is MNHEY, CDR2 SVGAGI, per germline. CDR3 residues: CASSSHGGGYGYTF. The CDR3 DNA sequence: TGTGCCAGCAGTTCCCACGGGGGGGGTTATGGCTACACCTTC.

This clonotype came up many times. The rearrangement uses TRBV29-1 and TRBJ1-5; D may be TRBD1 (5 bases). The V end was cut by 6 bases, the J end by 5 bases, with 11 bases between. The CDR3 totals 12 residues. Germline CDR1 SQVTM, CDR2 ANQGSEA. The CDR3 loop is CSVQDIDQPQHF. In nucleotides, the CDR3 is TGCAGCGTGCAGGACATTGATCAGCCCCAGCATTTT.

This clonotype was recorded at least ten times. This chain links TRBV11-2 with TRBJ2-7; no reliable D call. Between the trimmed V and J ends, which lost 5 bases and 5 bases, there was a span of 28 bases. From germline, CDR1 is SGHAT and CDR2 FQNNGV. The CDR3 extends over 18 amino acids. DNA for the CDR3: TGTGCCAGCAGCCCGTCCATATTGGCAGCTCACCCCTTTGACGAGCAGTACTTC. Amino acids: CASSPSILAAHPFDEQYF. The full variable domain, with the rest looked up from reference TRBV11-2 and TRBJ2-7, is EAGVAQSPRYKIIEKRQSVAFWCNPISGHATLYWYQQILGQGPKLLIQFQNNGVVDDSQLPKDRFSAERLKGVDSTLKIQPAKLEDSAVYLCASSPSILAAHPFDEQYFGPGTRLTVT.

The count of this clonotype is one. The CDR3 reads CASRPPTGELFF. The CDR3 DNA sequence: TGTGCCAGCAGGCCCCCCACCGGGGAGCTGTTTTTT. The chain combines TRBV12-3 or TRBV12-4 with TRBJ2-2, with unresolved D. This CDR3 comprises 12 residues. V lost 6 bases to trimming and J lost 4 bases, with 6 bases between them.

This clonotype was counted at least ten times. This chain connects TRBV2 to TRBJ2-2; TRBD2 agrees at 8 bases. The CDR3 runs 16 residues. CDR1 and CDR2 (germline): SNHLY, FYNNEI. V trimming: 1 base; J trimming: 4 bases; junction bases outside the gene matches: 5. CDR3 residues: CASSEGWGLGTGELFF. Here the CDR3 DNA reads TGTGCCAGCAGTGAAGGATGGGGACTAGGCACCGGGGAGCTGTTTTTT.

This clonotype was seen a handful of times. The V and J genes are TRBV20-1 and TRBJ1-5; 11 bases match TRBD1. With 6 bases clipped from V and 2 bases from J, the junction kept 6 bases outside the gene matches. The CDR3 has 15 residues. Germline assignment: CDR1 DFQATT and CDR2 SNEGSKA (reference sequence). CDR3 region: CSAGDRGKGNQPQHF. The CDR3 DNA is TGCAGTGCCGGGGACAGGGGGAAGGGCAATCAGCCCCAGCATTTT.

In its sample, this clonotype was seen many times. The rearrangement uses TRBV7-2 and TRBJ2-3; TRBD2 matches at 12 bases. CDR1 and CDR2 from the germline V gene are SGHTA and FQGNSA. This CDR3 has 17 residues. After removal of 5 bases from V and 3 bases from J, the junction contained 9 bases not matched to a gene. CDR3 bases: TGTGCCAGCAGCACCCGACTAGCGGGAGATCGGACAGATACGCAGTATTTT. It is translated as CASSTRLAGDRTDTQYF. Together with reference TRBV7-2 and TRBJ2-3, the CDR3 gives the full variable domain: GAGVSQSPSNKVTEKGKDVELRCDPISGHTALYWYRQSLGQGLEFLIYFQGNSAPDKSGLPSDRFSAERTGGSVSTLTIQRTQQEDSAVYLCASSTRLAGDRTDTQYFGPGTRLTVL.

There are many counts of this clonotype. The chain couples TRBV9 to TRBJ2-1, with 13 bases identical to TRBD2. This CDR3 is 17 amino acids long. Germline loops: CDR1 SGDLS, CDR2 YYNGEE. J gave up 1 base and V 4 bases, and 5 bases lay outside the gene matches. CDR3 loop: CASSSRLAGGSYNEQFF. The CDR3 DNA sequence: TGTGCCAGCAGCTCAAGACTAGCGGGAGGATCCTACAATGAGCAGTTCTTC. The whole variable domain, remainder taken from reference TRBV9 and TRBJ2-1, is DSGVTQTPKHLITATGQRVTLRCSPRSGDLSVYWYQQSLDQGLQFLIQYYNGEERAKGNILERFSAQQFPDLHSELNLSSLELGDSALYFCASSSRLAGGSYNEQFFGPGTRLTVL.

Many counts were recorded for this clonotype. The chain joins TRBV19 to TRBJ1-2; a weak D match, TRBD1 (5 bases). This CDR3 is 16 amino acids long. Trimming pared 3 bases from V and 4 bases from J, leaving 18 bases between. Germline values: CDR1 LNHDA, CDR2 SQIVND (reference sequence). The CDR3 nucleotides are TGTGCCAGTAGTATGGATTCGCCAACAGGCGTCTATGGCTACACCTTC. Residues: CASSMDSPTGVYGYTF.

This clonotype was seen repeatedly, ten times or more. The J gene is TRBJ2-1, the V gene TRBV30; 8 bases are shared with TRBD2. The CDR3 is made up of 14 amino acids. The V gene end was trimmed by 1 base and the J gene end by 9 bases; junction bases not matched to a gene: 8. Germline V gene data show CDR1 as GTSNPN and CDR2 as SVGIG (reference sequence). The CDR3, as DNA: TGTGCCTGGAGTGACGGGAGGGCGTTCGGTGAGCAGTTCTTC. It codes for CAWSDGRAFGEQFF.

J is TRBJ2-7 and V is TRBV5-1; no reliable D call. V lost 3 bases, J lost 6 bases, and 16 bases lay in between. The CDR3 has 14 residues. CDR1 is SGHRS, CDR2 YFSETQ, per germline. CDR3 residues: CASSSKLPWGEQYF. The CDR3 region has the DNA TGCGCCAGCAGCTCGAAGCTACCATGGGGCGAGCAGTACTTC.

There are a few counts of this clonotype. This rearrangement joins TRBV25-1 to TRBJ2-7, with D possibly matching TRBD1 (6 bases). The CDR3 has 17 residues. Deletions cut 3 bases from V and 2 bases from J, with 20 bases between. Germline CDR1 MGHDK, CDR2 SYGVNS. CDR3 coding DNA: TGTGCCAGCAGTGATTTTAGTGGGGCAGGGGACCCCTACGAGCAGTACTTC. This encodes CASSDFSGAGDPYEQYF.

The rearrangement joins TRBV6-5 to TRBJ2-1; 10 nucleotides agree with TRBD2. Germline CDR1 MNHEY, CDR2 SVGAGI. The J segment lost 8 bases and the V segment lost 0 bases, leaving 10 bases of the junction unmatched. There are 17 residues in the CDR3. CDR3 in amino acids: CASSYSVASGSRDEQFF. The CDR3 DNA follows: TGTGCCAGCAGTTACTCAGTTGCTAGCGGGAGCAGGGATGAGCAGTTCTTC.